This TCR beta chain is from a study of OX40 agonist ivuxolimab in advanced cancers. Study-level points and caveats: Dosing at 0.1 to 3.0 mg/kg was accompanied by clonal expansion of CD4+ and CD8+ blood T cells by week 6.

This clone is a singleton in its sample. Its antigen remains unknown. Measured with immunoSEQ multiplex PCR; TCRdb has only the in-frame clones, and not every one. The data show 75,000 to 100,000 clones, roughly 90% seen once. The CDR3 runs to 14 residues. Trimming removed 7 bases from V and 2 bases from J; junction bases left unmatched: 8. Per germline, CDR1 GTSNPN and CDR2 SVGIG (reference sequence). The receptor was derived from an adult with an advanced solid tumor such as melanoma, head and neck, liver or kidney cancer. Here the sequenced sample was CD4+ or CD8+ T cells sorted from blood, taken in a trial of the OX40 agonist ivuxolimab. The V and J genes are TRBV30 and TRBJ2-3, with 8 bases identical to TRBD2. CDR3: CAFSLAGPTDTQYF. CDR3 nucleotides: TGTGCCTTCTCTTTAGCGGGGCCCACAGATACGCAGTATTTT.